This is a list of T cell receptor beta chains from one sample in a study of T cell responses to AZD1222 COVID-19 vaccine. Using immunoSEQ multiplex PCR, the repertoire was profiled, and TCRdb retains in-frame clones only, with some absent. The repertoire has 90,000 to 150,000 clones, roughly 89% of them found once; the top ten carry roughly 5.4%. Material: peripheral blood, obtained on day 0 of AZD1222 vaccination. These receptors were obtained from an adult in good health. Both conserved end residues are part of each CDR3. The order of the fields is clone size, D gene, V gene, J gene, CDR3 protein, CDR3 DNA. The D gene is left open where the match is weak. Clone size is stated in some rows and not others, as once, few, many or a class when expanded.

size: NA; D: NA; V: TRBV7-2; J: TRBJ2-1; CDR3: CASSPPTRFGEQFF; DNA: TGTGCCAGCAGCCCACCGACTAGATTCGGTGAGCAGTTCTTC
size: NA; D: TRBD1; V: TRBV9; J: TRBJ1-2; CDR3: CASSVTGGDYGYTF; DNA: TGTGCCAGCAGCGTCACAGGGGGGGACTATGGCTACACCTTC
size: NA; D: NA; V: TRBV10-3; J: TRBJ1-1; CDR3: CAISEGLTEAFF; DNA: TGTGCCATCAGTGAGGGACTCACTGAAGCTTTCTTT
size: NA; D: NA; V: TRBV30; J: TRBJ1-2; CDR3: CAWSVNRVHGYTF; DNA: TGTGCCTGGAGTGTAAACAGGGTGCATGGCTACACCTTC
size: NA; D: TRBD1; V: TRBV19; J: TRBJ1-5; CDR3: CASSPGQGGNQPQHF; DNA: TGTGCCAGTAGTCCAGGACAGGGGGGTAATCAGCCCCAGCATTTT
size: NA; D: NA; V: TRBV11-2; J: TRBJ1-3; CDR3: CASSLGSGNTIYF; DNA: TGTGCCAGCAGCTTAGGGTCTGGAAACACCATATATTTT
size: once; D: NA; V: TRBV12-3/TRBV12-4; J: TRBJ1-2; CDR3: CASSFWDLYGYTF; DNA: TGTGCCAGCAGTTTCTGGGACCTCTATGGCTACACCTTC
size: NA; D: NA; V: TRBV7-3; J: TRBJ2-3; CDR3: CASSLSGADTQYF; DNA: TGTGCCAGCAGCTTATCAGGGGCAGATACGCAGTATTTT
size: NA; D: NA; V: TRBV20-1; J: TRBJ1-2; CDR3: CSARDRLGYTF; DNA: TGCAGTGCTAGAGATCGACTTGGCTACACCTTC
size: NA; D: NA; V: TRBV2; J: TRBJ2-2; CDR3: CASRETGLNTGELFF; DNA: TGTGCCAGCAGAGAAACGGGACTTAACACCGGGGAGCTGTTTTTT
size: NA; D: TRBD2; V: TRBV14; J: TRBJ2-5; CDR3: CASSRWGAGGQETQYF; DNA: TGTGCCAGCAGCCGGTGGGGAGCGGGGGGACAAGAGACCCAGTACTTC
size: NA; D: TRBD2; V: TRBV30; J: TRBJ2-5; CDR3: CAWSSTRTSGSPQYQETQYF; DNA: TGTGCCTGGAGTTCGACTCGGACTAGCGGGAGTCCCCAGTACCAAGAGACCCAGTACTTC
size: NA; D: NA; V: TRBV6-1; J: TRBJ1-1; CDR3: CASSETLGTYGFF; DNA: TGTGCCAGCAGTGAAACGTTGGGGACATATGGTTTCTTT
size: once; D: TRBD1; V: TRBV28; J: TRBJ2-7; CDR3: CASTESPGQNSYEQYF; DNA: TGTGCCAGCACCGAGTCTCCGGGACAGAACTCCTACGAGCAGTACTTC
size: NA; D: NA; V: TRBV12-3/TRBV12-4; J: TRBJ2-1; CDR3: CASSESSEQFF; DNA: TGTGCCAGCAGTGAGAGTAGTGAGCAGTTCTTC
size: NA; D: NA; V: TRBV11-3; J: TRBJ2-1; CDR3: CASSINPQPYNEQFF; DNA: TGTGCCAGCAGCATCAACCCCCAACCCTACAATGAGCAGTTCTTC
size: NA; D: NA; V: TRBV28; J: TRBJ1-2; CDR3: CAASQYGYTF; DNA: TGTGCCGCGTCACAGTATGGCTACACCTTC
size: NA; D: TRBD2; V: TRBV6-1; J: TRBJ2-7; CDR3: CASSETSGSSYEQYF; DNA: TGTGCCAGCAGTGAGACTAGCGGGAGCTCCTACGAGCAGTACTTC
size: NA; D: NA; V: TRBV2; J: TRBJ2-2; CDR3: CASTETWGSGELFF; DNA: TGTGCCAGCACCGAGACCTGGGGATCCGGGGAGCTGTTTTTT
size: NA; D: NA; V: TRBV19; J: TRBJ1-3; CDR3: CASSITPLSGGNTIYF; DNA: TGTGCCAGTAGTATAACCCCATTATCAGGGGGAAACACCATATATTTT
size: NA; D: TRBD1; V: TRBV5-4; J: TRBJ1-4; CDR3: CASSFGQDPTNEKLFF; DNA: TGTGCCAGCAGCTTTGGACAGGACCCAACTAATGAAAAACTGTTTTTT
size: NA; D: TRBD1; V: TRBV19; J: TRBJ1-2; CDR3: CASYDRVGGYTF; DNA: TGTGCCAGTTACGACAGGGTGGGTGGCTACACCTTC
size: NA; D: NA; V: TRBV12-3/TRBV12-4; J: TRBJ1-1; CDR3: CASSLSRATEAFF; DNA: TGTGCCAGCAGTTTATCCAGGGCCACTGAAGCTTTCTTT
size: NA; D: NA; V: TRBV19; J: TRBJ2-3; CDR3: CASSIVLFTDTQYF; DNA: TGTGCCAGTAGTATAGTGCTTTTCACAGATACGCAGTATTTT
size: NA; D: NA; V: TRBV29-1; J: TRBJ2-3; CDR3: CSLKPGITDTQYF; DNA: TGCAGCTTGAAGCCCGGGATCACAGATACGCAGTATTTT
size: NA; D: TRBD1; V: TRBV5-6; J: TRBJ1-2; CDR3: CASSYQRGTDYGYTF; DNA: TGTGCCAGCAGCTACCAAAGAGGGACAGACTATGGCTACACCTTC
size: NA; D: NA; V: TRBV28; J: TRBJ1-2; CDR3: CASSARHGYTF; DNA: TGTGCCAGCAGCGCACGACATGGCTACACCTTC
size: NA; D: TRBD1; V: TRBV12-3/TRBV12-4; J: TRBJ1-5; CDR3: CASTPTGGQPQHF; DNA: TGTGCCAGCACCCCAACAGGGGGCCAGCCCCAGCATTTT
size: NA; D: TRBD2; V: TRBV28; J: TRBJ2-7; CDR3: CASSGRVSAYEQYF; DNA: TGTGCCAGCAGTGGGAGGGTCTCGGCCTACGAGCAGTACTTC
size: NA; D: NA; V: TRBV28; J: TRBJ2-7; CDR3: CASTTDYEQYF; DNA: TGTGCCAGCACGACAGACTACGAGCAGTACTTC
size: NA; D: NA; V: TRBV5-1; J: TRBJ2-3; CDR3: CASSPDFDTQYF; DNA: TGCGCCAGCAGCCCGGACTTTGATACGCAGTATTTT
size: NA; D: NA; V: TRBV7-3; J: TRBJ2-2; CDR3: CASSQIRANTGELFF; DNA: TGTGCCAGCAGCCAAATCCGCGCGAACACCGGGGAGCTGTTTTTT
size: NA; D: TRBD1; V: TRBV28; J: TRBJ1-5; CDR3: CASRGTGDQPQHF; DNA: TGTGCCAGCAGAGGGACAGGGGATCAGCCCCAGCATTTT
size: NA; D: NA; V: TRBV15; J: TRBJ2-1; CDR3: CATSRAPTYNEQFF; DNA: TGTGCCACCAGCAGAGCCCCCACCTACAATGAGCAGTTCTTC
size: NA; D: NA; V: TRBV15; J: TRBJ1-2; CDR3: CATSDYQGGGYTF; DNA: TGTGCCACCAGCGATTATCAGGGAGGGGGCTACACCTTC
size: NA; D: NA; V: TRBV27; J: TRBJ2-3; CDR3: CASRGGATDTQYF; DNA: TGTGCCAGCAGAGGGGGAGCCACAGATACGCAGTATTTT
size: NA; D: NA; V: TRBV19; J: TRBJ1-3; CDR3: CASSVLTGSSGNTIYF; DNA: TGTGCCAGTAGTGTACTAACAGGCAGCTCTGGAAACACCATATATTTT
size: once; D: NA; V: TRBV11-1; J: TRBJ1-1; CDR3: CASSFGRVNTEAFF; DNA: TGTGCCAGCAGCTTCGGGAGAGTGAACACTGAAGCTTTCTTT
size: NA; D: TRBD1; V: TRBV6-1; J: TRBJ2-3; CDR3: CASSDGTALFTDTQYF; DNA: TGTGCCAGCAGTGATGGGACAGCTCTATTCACAGATACGCAGTATTTT
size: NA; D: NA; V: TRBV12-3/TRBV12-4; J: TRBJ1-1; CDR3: CASSFGGGSAFF; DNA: TGTGCCAGCAGTTTCGGGGGGGGCTCGGCTTTCTTT
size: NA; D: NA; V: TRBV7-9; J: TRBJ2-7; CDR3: CASSLVGYEQYF; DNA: TGTGCCAGCAGCTTAGTGGGGTACGAGCAGTACTTC
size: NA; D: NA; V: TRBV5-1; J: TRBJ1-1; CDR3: CASSPGDTMNTEAFF; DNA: TGCGCCAGCAGCCCCGGGGACACCATGAACACTGAAGCTTTCTTT
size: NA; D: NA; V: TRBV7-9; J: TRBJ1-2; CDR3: CASSSTTGHLGGYTF; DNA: TGTGCCAGCAGCTCCACAACCGGACATCTTGGTGGCTACACCTTC
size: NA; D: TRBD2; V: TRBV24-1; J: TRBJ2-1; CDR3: CATQDSGRGDEQFF; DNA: TGTGCCACCCAAGACAGCGGGAGGGGCGATGAGCAGTTCTTC
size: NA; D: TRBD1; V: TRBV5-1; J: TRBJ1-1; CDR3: CASSLAQGTGTEAFF; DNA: TGCGCCAGCAGCTTGGCACAGGGGACGGGCACTGAAGCTTTCTTT
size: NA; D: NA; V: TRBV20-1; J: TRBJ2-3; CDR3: CSASPPRGPVTDTQYF; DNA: TGCAGTGCTAGTCCCCCCCGGGGCCCAGTCACAGATACGCAGTATTTT
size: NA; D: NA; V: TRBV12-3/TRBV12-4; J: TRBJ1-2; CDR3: CASSLGDGYTF; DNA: TGTGCCAGCAGTTTAGGGGATGGCTACACCTTC
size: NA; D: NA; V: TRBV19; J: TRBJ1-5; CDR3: CASKLGPEDQPQHF; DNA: TGTGCCAGTAAACTAGGTCCAGAGGATCAGCCCCAGCATTTT
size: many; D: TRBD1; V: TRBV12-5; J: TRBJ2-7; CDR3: CASGDRGRDEQYF; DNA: TGTGCTAGTGGCGACAGGGGCAGGGACGAGCAGTACTTC
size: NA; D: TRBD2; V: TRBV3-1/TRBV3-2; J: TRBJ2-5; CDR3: CASSQEGLWASGTQETQYF; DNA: TGTGCCAGCAGCCAAGAAGGCCTTTGGGCTAGCGGGACCCAAGAGACCCAGTACTTC